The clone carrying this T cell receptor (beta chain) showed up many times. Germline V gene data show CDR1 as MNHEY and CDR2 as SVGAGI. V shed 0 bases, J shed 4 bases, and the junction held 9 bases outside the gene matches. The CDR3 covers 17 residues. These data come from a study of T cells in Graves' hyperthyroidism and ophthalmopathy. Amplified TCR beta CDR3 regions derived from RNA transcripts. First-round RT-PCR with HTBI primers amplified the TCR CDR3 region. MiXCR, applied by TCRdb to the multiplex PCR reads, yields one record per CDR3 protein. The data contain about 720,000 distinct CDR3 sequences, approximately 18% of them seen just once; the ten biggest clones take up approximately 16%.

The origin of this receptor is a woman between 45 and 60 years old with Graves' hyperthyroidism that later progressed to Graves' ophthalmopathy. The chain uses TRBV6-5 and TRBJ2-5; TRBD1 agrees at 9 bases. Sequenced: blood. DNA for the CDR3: TGTGCCAGCAGTTACTCGGGGGGACAGGGAGTTCGAGAGACCCAGTACTTC. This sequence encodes CASSYSGGQGVRETQYF.